Sequencing of this T cell receptor (beta chain) was carried out in a study of beta chain features in type 1 diabetes (dated by TCRdb to the late 2010s). General notes on the study: Mean age, gender distribution, total cell number and subset yield did not differ between patients and healthy donors. A total of 85 million to 110 million sorted cells were examined across all samples, and RNA yield correlated strongly with the number of cells per subset. The study compared TCRB repertoires of sorted circulating CD4+ T cell subsets between recently diagnosed type 1 diabetes patients and matched healthy donors. Naive and central memory subsets were obtained from all 30 or so donors, but regulatory and stem cell-like memory subsets were isolated from only 8 patients and roughly 8 healthy donors.

Each donor gave one peripheral blood draw, approximately 110 mL on average, collected into heparinised tubes. A BD FACSAria II was used to sort naive, central memory, regulatory and stem cell-like memory CD4+ T cells with a panel that included CD45RO, CCR7, CD25, CD127, CD95 and CD27. Purity was above 95% for every sorted population. PBMCs were isolated immediately by Lymphoprep density gradient centrifugation and stained directly without culture. Samples were stained and sorted in pairs, with one healthy donor and one patient per experiment, so that batch effects were minimized. This clone showed up just a few times. Its binding antigen is unknown. No base-level quality is on record; no much larger clone is a single base apart. Study-wide conclusions, independent of this receptor: Because the HLA sub-analyses included only small numbers of individuals, any influence of HLA type on TCRB rearrangement was left unresolved. The naive, central memory and regulatory TCRB repertoires appeared to resemble one another more closely among patients than among healthy donors. Sequencing cDNA rather than genomic DNA could over-represent highly expressing activated cells, although activation and CD3 levels did not differ between groups. Shorter templates might have been favored by PCR, but patient and control samples were amplified and corrected together, so both groups would have been affected equally by any skew. A moderate but significant shortening of TCRB CDR3 length was observed in type 1 diabetes patients in all four CD4+ subsets. At VDJ recombination sites, type 1 diabetes patients had fewer insertions and more deleted nucleotides, which implies abnormalities in thymic rearrangement.

V and J are trimmed by 8 bases and 5 bases, and the gene matches miss 14 bases of the junction. There are 15 amino acids in the CDR3, from cysteine to phenylalanine inclusive. Only the CDR3 part of the read is kept: 45 bases, read in frame from the first base. The entire isolated RNA was reverse transcribed using the High Capacity cDNA Reverse Transcription Kit, and thus expressed TCRB transcripts were sequenced. Deep immunoSEQ sequencing was applied to naive, central memory and regulatory T cell samples, giving an average of about 3.57 million total reads per sample. Sorted cells were lysed in RLT buffer, and RNA was extracted using DNase-treated RNeasy Micro or Mini kits according to cell number. To prevent cross-contamination, each cell subset was processed individually, whereas patient and healthy donor samples were processed jointly. The immunoSEQ multiplex PCR was used to amplify TCRB sequences from cDNA, yielding 87-bp fragments that span the CDR3 region. Sequencing of the amplicons was performed on the Illumina HiSeq platform. The original pipeline was this. Synthetic template baselines were used to correct PCR bias computationally, reads within Hamming distance 2 were collapsed, and singletons that could not be merged were discarded. By aligning reads against IMGT, V, D and J genes, CDR3 length, and insertions or deletions at six rearrangement sites were assigned. Clonotype counts were normalized to sorted cell number within each subset before computing true diversity and Gini coefficients with the tcR R package. The overlap coefficient, calculated on TCRB nucleotide sequences, was used to measure repertoire sharing. TCRdb provides this immuneACCESS table in a form limited to in-frame rearrangements. Some clones are lacking; in checked studies, under half of them reflect an unresolved V gene, and why the rest are absent is not known. V and J calls and clone size are as listed in that table; D and trimming were resolved from the DNA. The sample contains about 340,000 clones, approximately 9.7% of them found a single time. The ten largest clones take up roughly 1% of the sample.

The clonotype comes from a man younger than 45 with type 1 diabetes. The chain is encoded by TRBV23-1 joined to TRBJ2-7, with 8 bases matching TRBD2. TRBV23-1 is placed among ORFs of uncertain function. Sequencing used central memory CD4+ T cells from blood. The encoded CDR3 is CASPGGGDGEHEQYF. The bases read TGCGCCAGCCCCGGGGGGGGCGACGGTGAACACGAGCAGTACTTC.